This TCR beta chain comes out of a study of CD8+ T cells in alopecia areata. Study-level results: For lesional scalp, especially alopecia totalis/universalis, clonality was higher than in normal scalp.

A note on this clone: Its matching antigen is unknown.

The authors extracted RNA and reverse transcribed it into cDNA as the sequencing template. Method: immunoSEQ multiplex PCR; TCRdb's copy keeps in-frame clones and lacks some. This sample has about 140,000 clones; 40% to 55% occur once, and the top ten carry 0.99%. Trimming at V came to 7 bases and at J to 3 bases, leaving 6 bases not matched to a gene. CDR1 is SQVTM, CDR2 ANQGSEA, per germline. This CDR3 is built from 14 residues. The input for sequencing was CD4+ T cells sorted from blood, taken at week 0. V gene TRBV29-1 combines with J gene TRBJ2-2; 9 nucleotides align to TRBD1. This sequence originates from a human donor with alopecia areata. The CDR3 sequence is CSGRDREHTGELFF. The CDR3 DNA is TGCAGCGGCCGGGACAGGGAACACACCGGGGAGCTGTTTTTT.